One and the same sample provided the 29 T cell receptor beta chains below, sequenced in a study of read filtering for tumor transcriptome and immune sequencing. The library was built from about 400 ng RNA with molecular barcoded adaptors for alpha/delta and beta/gamma chains. TCRdb redid the calling of the reads with MiXCR, one entry per CDR3 protein. Of more than 35,000 distinct CDR3 sequences listed, around 15% were seen once; the top ten hold roughly a sixth. Sequenced: a population of CD138-negative cells sorted from bone marrow. These receptors originate from a donor over 35 with multiple myeloma.

This clonotype was detected ten times or more. V and J are TRBV12-3 or TRBV12-4 and TRBJ2-1; maybe TRBD2 (6 bases). This CDR3 has 15 amino acids. The V end lost 5 bases, the J end lost 6 bases, and 17 bases lay between the germline ends. The CDR3 is CASSPWALEGNEQFF. CDR3 in DNA: TGTGCCAGCAGTCCATGGGCGTTGGAGGGCAATGAGCAGTTCTTC.

This clonotype has a handful of counts. This clone may be a read error of a much larger clone one base away. The chain joins TRBV20-1 to TRBJ2-6, with D unresolved. Germline lookup yields CDR1 DFQATT and CDR2 SNEGSKA (reference sequence). Trimming stripped 1 base from V and 1 base from J, with 14 bases between. The CDR3 has 17 residues. The CDR3 DNA sequence: TGCAGTGCTAGAGTTCCCATCGGGCCTTCTGGGGCCAACGTCCTGACTTTC. This codes for CSARVPIGPSGANVLTF.

This clonotype was seen at least ten times. The V call is TRBV27, the J call TRBJ2-1; 8 nucleotides line up with TRBD2. Trimming at V came to 4 bases and at J to 6 bases, leaving 11 bases not matched to a gene. CDR1 is MNHEY, CDR2 SMNVEV, per germline (reference sequence). This CDR3 comprises 16 residues. CDR3 sequence: CASSYSWTSYFNEQFF. The CDR3 bases are TGTGCCAGCAGTTACTCGTGGACTAGCTACTTCAATGAGCAGTTCTTC.

This clonotype was observed many times. The CDR3 DNA is TGTGCCAGCAGTACGCGGGGACTAGCGGGGGGGAGAGAGACCCAGTACTTC. It yields the protein CASSTRGLAGGRETQYF. This chain uses TRBV28 with TRBJ2-5; 16 nucleotides align to TRBD2. Germline CDR1 is MDHEN and CDR2 is SYDVKM. CDR3 length: 17 residues. The junction had 7 bases not matched to a gene; V was cut back by 5 bases and J by 4 bases. Complete variable domain (other parts from reference TRBV28 and TRBJ2-5): DVKVTQSSRYLVKRTGEKVFLECVQDMDHENMFWYRQDPGLGLRLIYFSYDVKMKEKGDIPEGYSVSREKKERFSLILESASTNQTSMYLCASSTRGLAGGRETQYFGPGTRLLVL.

This clonotype was found many times. The CDR3 sequence: CSALVGQGYEQYF. CDR3 coding DNA: TGCAGTGCTTTAGTCGGGCAGGGGTACGAGCAGTACTTC. The chain recombines TRBV20-1 with TRBJ2-7, with D perhaps TRBD1 (6 bases). Trimming stripped 5 bases from V and 4 bases from J, with 15 bases between. Germline values: CDR1 DFQATT, CDR2 SNEGSKA (reference sequence). This CDR3 comprises 13 residues.

In this sample, this clonotype is medium-sized. The J gene is TRBJ2-1, the V gene TRBV7-2; no clear D gene. Germline V lookup: CDR1 SGHTA, CDR2 FQGNSA. The CDR3 has 13 residues. Trimming pared 5 bases from V and 5 bases from J, leaving 10 bases between. The CDR3 region has the DNA TGTGCCAGCAGCCTGAATCGGGACAATGAGCAGTTCTTC. Translation: CASSLNRDNEQFF.

In this sample, this clonotype turned up once. Since a far larger clone is one base different, this is likely a read error. The chain employs TRBV6-1 and TRBJ2-3; possible D gene TRBD2, 6 bases. The CDR3 totals 15 residues. V lost 7 bases and J lost 0, with 14 bases in between. Germline V gene sequence: CDR1 MNHNS, CDR2 SASEGT. CDR3 nucleotides: TGTGCCAGCAAGAACGGGGGTTCGAGCACAGATACGCAGTATTTT. Translated, it gives CASKNGGSSTDTQYF.

Comment on this clonotype: A much larger clone is a single base away; this may be a read error. This chain joins TRBV11-1 and TRBJ1-1; weak D call: TRBD1 (5 bases). This CDR3 is built from 13 residues. Germline values: CDR1 SGHAT, CDR2 FQDESV (reference sequence). The CDR3 DNA is TGTGCCAGCAGCTGGGGGTACAACACTGAAGATTTCTTT. It yields the protein CASSWGYNTEDFF. The variable domain in full, completed from reference TRBV11-1 and TRBJ1-1, reads EAEVAQSPRYKITEKSQAVAFWCDPISGHATLYWYRQILGQGPELLVQFQDESVVDDSQLPKDRFSAERLKGVDSTLKIQPAELGDSAMYLCASSWGYNTEDFFGQGTRLTVV.

This clonotype occurred many times. The gene calls are TRBV7-2 and TRBJ2-6; D may match TRBD1 or TRBD2 (5 bases each). Trimming stripped 6 bases from V and 4 bases from J, with 19 bases between. Germline CDR1 is SGHTA and CDR2 is FQGNSA. This CDR3 comprises 17 residues. The chain's CDR3 is CASRAGTYALGANVLTF. The CDR3 bases are TGTGCCAGCAGGGCCGGGACCTATGCTCTAGGGGCCAACGTCCTGACTTTC.

This clonotype appeared many times. The chain recombines TRBV6-2 or TRBV6-3 with TRBJ2-3; weak D call: TRBD2 (5 bases). V was trimmed by 5 bases and J by 6 bases, leaving 15 bases between them. CDR3 length: 14 residues. In germline, CDR1 is MNHEY, CDR2 SVGEGT. The chain's CDR3 is CASSDSVYVDTQYF. The CDR3 nucleotides are TGTGCCAGCAGTGATAGCGTGTACGTCGATACGCAGTATTTT.

This clonotype was seen many times. The J gene is TRBJ1-5, the V gene TRBV7-9; TRBD1 agrees at 7 bases. Germline V CDR1 and CDR2: SEHNR, FQNEAQ (reference sequence). This CDR3 region has 15 residues. V shed 5 bases, J shed 4 bases, and the junction held 8 bases outside the gene matches. CDR3 region: CASSPPGQMNQPQHF. CDR3 DNA sequence: TGTGCCAGCAGCCCACCGGGACAGATGAATCAGCCCCAGCATTTT.

This clonotype was recorded at least ten times. This sequence joins TRBV7-9 and TRBJ1-3; no clear D. Germline loops: CDR1 SEHNR, CDR2 FQNEAQ (reference sequence). Trimming cost V 5 bases and J 0 bases, with 8 bases left between them. The CDR3 is 14 amino acids. The CDR3 DNA follows: TGTGCCAGCAGCAAGATGAGCTCTGGAAACACCATATATTTT. Translating gives CASSKMSSGNTIYF.

A word on this clonotype: A much larger clone differs by one base, so this may be a read error. V and J are TRBV5-1 and TRBJ2-5; 8 nucleotides align to TRBD1. Unmatched junction bases numbered 10, after V lost 4 bases and J lost 2 bases. Germline assignment: CDR1 SGHRS and CDR2 YFSETQ. The CDR3 is 16 residues long. CDR3 DNA: TGCGCCAGCAGCCCCCATTCCCGGACAGGGCAAGAGACCCAGTACTTC. Translating it yields CASSPHSRTGQETQYF.

Notes on this clonotype: A far more abundant clone sits one base away, making this likely a read error. V gene TRBV5-4 combines with J gene TRBJ2-7; D remains ambiguous. The CDR3 length is 13 residues. V lost 0 bases and J lost 3, with 7 bases in between. The germline V gene has CDR1 SGHNT and CDR2 YYREEE (reference sequence). This chain's CDR3 is CASSLGPGYEQYF. DNA of the CDR3: TGTGCCAGCAGCTTGGGGCCAGGCTACGAGCAGTACTTC.

This clonotype was observed at least ten times. CDR3 in DNA: TGTGCCAGCAGTTTAGGGGGCTCCCCCTACGAGCAGTACTTC. It yields the protein CASSLGGSPYEQYF. The chain links TRBV12-3 or TRBV12-4 to TRBJ2-7; D is possibly TRBD1 (5 bases). Trimming stripped 1 base from V and 2 bases from J, with 9 bases between. The CDR3 has 14 amino acids.

In the case of this clonotype: In this CDR3 the conserved last residue, phenylalanine or tryptophan, is missing, so a read error is likely. The chain links TRBV3-1 to TRBJ1-2; D gene ambiguous. CDR1 is LGHDT and CDR2 is YNNKEL in the germline V gene (reference sequence). The CDR3 is made up of 15 amino acids. V lost 0 bases to trimming and J lost 2 bases, with 10 bases between them. The CDR3 DNA reads TGTGCCAGCAGCCAAGAGGGTGGCCGGAACTATGGCTACACCCTC. Translated, it gives CASSQEGGRNYGYTL.

Comments on this clonotype: One end of the junction is discordant with germline, which a read error may explain. The J gene is TRBJ2-1, the V gene TRBV28; possibly TRBD1 or TRBD2 for D (5 bases each). The CDR3 is 15 amino acids. Per germline, CDR1 MDHEN and CDR2 SYDVKM. Written as DNA, the CDR3 is TGTGCCGGCAGGCCGGGACGGGGAGTATACAATGAGCAGTTCTTC. This codes for CAGRPGRGVYNEQFF.

Turning to this clonotype: This is likely a read error, given that the CDR3 carries no conserved phenylalanine or tryptophan at its end. No DNA is shown, since the ends of the CDR3 on it are uncertain; the CDR3 is the one TCRdb lists. The chain links TRBV12-3 or TRBV12-4 to TRBJ2-1; the table's TRBD1 call for D was not verified on the DNA. The CDR3 region is 13 residues in length, termini included. The CDR3 sequence: CASSPPRGNEQLS.

Concerning this clonotype itself: A read error may be the cause here, since a much bigger clone is one base away. This chain uses TRBV5-1 with TRBJ1-1; D is unresolved. The CDR3 loop spans 13 amino acids. Trimming pared 0 bases from V and 10 bases from J, leaving 13 bases between. Germline loops: CDR1 SGHRS, CDR2 YFSETQ. The CDR3 sequence is CASSLGLHPGAFF. As DNA, the CDR3 is TGCGCCAGCAGCTTGGGATTACATCCTGGAGCTTTCTTT.

The chain links TRBV12-3 or TRBV12-4 to TRBJ1-1; 8 nucleotides align to TRBD1. Trimming took 2 bases from V and 10 from J; bases not matched to a gene: 15. The CDR3 sequence is 16 residues long. The CDR3: CASSLNRGQGRSGAFF. CDR3 bases: TGTGCCAGCAGTTTAAACCGAGGACAGGGAAGGTCTGGAGCTTTCTTT.

The J gene is TRBJ2-1, the V gene TRBV7-2; 7 bases map to TRBD1. V lost 2 bases and J lost 4; bases outside the gene matches: 14. CDR1 and CDR2 (germline): SGHTA, FQGNSA. The CDR3 length is 18 residues. The CDR3 sequence is CTSSLRWGTTGQYNEQFF. The CDR3 DNA follows: TGTACCAGCAGCTTAAGGTGGGGGACCACGGGACAGTACAATGAGCAGTTCTTC.

This clonotype was counted many times. Here the CDR3 DNA reads TGTGCCAGCAGCTTATTGGGGGCCAGAAACACCGGGGAGCTGTTTTTT. Translated, it gives CASSLLGARNTGELFF. The chain has TRBV7-3 and TRBJ2-2, with D possibly matching TRBD1 (6 bases). The CDR3 is made up of 16 amino acids. CDR1 is SGHTA and CDR2 is FQGTGA in the germline V gene. Trimming took 2 bases from V and 2 from J, leaving 12 bases between them.

This clonotype appeared many times. This chain joins TRBV19 and TRBJ2-4; perhaps D is TRBD1 or TRBD2 (5 bases each). This CDR3 has 12 amino acids. V shed 0 bases and J shed 11 bases, with 8 bases lying between them. CDR1 LNHDA and CDR2 SQIVND come from the germline V gene (reference sequence). In DNA, the CDR3 is TGTGCCAGTAGTATAGAACCGGGACTTCAGTACTTC. Its translation is CASSIEPGLQYF.

This clonotype has a handful of counts. A much larger clonotype is one base distant, so this may be a read error. A read error is likely, as this CDR3 ends without the conserved phenylalanine or tryptophan. The CDR3 loop is CASTLTSTSYNGQFS. As DNA, the CDR3 is TGTGCCAGCACATTGACTAGTACTAGCTACAATGGGCAGTTCTCC. This chain joins TRBV2 and TRBJ2-1; possibly TRBD2 for D (6 bases). The CDR3 extends over 15 amino acids. CDR1 and CDR2 (germline): SNHLY, FYNNEI.

This clonotype was counted between two and nine times. CDR3 region: CASSQDGDQETQYF. The CDR3 DNA follows: TGCGCCAGCAGCCAAGATGGAGATCAAGAGACCCAGTACTTC. The V gene is TRBV4-1, the J gene TRBJ2-5; no reliable D call. Germline-derived CDR1 and CDR2 are MGHRA and YSYEKL. The V and J ends lost 0 bases and 2 bases respectively, with 7 bases between them. There are 14 residues in the CDR3.

This clonotype came up many times. The chain combines TRBV10-2 with TRBJ1-2, with 10 bases lining up with TRBD1. Trimming at V came to 6 bases and at J to 5 bases, leaving 6 bases not matched to a gene. Germline CDR1 and CDR2: WSHSY and SAAADI. The CDR3 covers 14 residues. This CDR3 reads CASRPTGGWYGYTF. CDR3 nucleotides: TGCGCCAGCAGACCGACAGGGGGCTGGTATGGCTACACCTTC.

About this clonotype itself: A much larger clonotype is one base distant, so this may be a read error. In DNA, the CDR3 is TGTGCCAGCACTCGACAGGGGGTTGGGGGCAATCAGCCCCAGCATTTT. This encodes CASTRQGVGGNQPQHF. The J gene is TRBJ1-5, the V gene TRBV2; 9 bases are a match to TRBD1. This CDR3 spans 16 amino acids. CDR1 SNHLY and CDR2 FYNNEI come from the germline V gene. The J segment lost 2 bases and the V segment lost 7 bases, leaving 9 bases of the junction unmatched.

In this sample, this clonotype turned up many times. The chain recombines TRBV3-1 with TRBJ2-1; D is unclear. The germline CDR1 and CDR2 sequences are LGHDT and YNNKEL (reference sequence). V gave up 0 bases and J gave up 7 bases, with 10 bases separating them. The CDR3 consists of 14 residues. The CDR3 sequence is CASSQDRDWNEQFF. The CDR3 coding sequence is TGTGCCAGCAGCCAAGATAGGGATTGGAATGAGCAGTTCTTC.

This clonotype was observed at least ten times. V usage is TRBV9 and J usage is TRBJ2-1; 9 nucleotides agree with TRBD1. Germline assignment: CDR1 SGDLS and CDR2 YYNGEE. The J segment lost 5 bases and the V segment lost 2 bases, leaving 5 bases of the junction unmatched. The CDR3 sequence is 15 residues long. The CDR3 nucleotides read TGTGCCAGCAGCGTGCGGGACAGGGACCACAATGAGCAGTTCTTC. Its translation: CASSVRDRDHNEQFF.